The TCR beta chain described here comes from a study of shared clonotypes between healthy human individuals. The input for sorted-subset replicate PCRs was approximately 200 ng DNA, 25,000 to 35,000 T cell genomes. Profiled with immunoSEQ multiplex PCR; TCRdb holds only in-frame clones, not every one. Among more than 550,000 clones listed, 72% were seen once. The CDR3 contains 14 residues. Germline V lookup: CDR1 LNHDA, CDR2 SQIVND (reference sequence). Between the trimmed V and J ends, which lost 5 bases and 5 bases, there was a span of 15 bases. The study, taken as a whole, reports: Expectations were that clonotype sharing among donors would be affected by sequencing depth.

As regards this clone: The target antigen is unknown.

Sequencing was performed on memory CD4+ T cells sorted from blood. The subset is: CD45RA-negative fraction. The chain is built from TRBV19 and TRBJ1-2; possibly TRBD1 for D (5 bases). The clonotype was recovered from a woman between 25 and 40 years old in good health. The CDR3 spells CASSDDRGTYGYTF. The DNA of the CDR3 is TGTGCCAGTAGTGACGACAGAGGAACTTATGGCTACACCTTC.